This T cell receptor (beta chain) was captured in a study of spatial heterogeneity in lung cancer. CDR1 and CDR2 (germline): SGHAT, FQDESV (reference sequence). The CDR3 has 15 residues. The germline V and J ends were trimmed by 5 bases and 0 bases, with 12 bases remaining between them. This clonotype was counted many times. TCRdb itself ran the 5' RACE reads through MiXCR, one entry per CDR3 protein. The sample records about 39,000 distinct CDR3 sequences, around 3.1% being singletons. This sample's time point: sample taken at primary tumor resection. Whole RNA from tumor, nontumor lung or frozen PBMC was sequenced unsorted.

The sample was normal lung tissue next to the tumor, taken at surgery. This TCR derives from a male donor with early-stage non-small cell lung cancer. The chain links TRBV11-1 to TRBJ2-3; weak D call: TRBD1 (5 bases). The DNA of the CDR3 is TGTGCCAGCAGCCGTTTCAGGGCTAGCACAGATACGCAGTATTTT. Translating gives CASSRFRASTDTQYF.